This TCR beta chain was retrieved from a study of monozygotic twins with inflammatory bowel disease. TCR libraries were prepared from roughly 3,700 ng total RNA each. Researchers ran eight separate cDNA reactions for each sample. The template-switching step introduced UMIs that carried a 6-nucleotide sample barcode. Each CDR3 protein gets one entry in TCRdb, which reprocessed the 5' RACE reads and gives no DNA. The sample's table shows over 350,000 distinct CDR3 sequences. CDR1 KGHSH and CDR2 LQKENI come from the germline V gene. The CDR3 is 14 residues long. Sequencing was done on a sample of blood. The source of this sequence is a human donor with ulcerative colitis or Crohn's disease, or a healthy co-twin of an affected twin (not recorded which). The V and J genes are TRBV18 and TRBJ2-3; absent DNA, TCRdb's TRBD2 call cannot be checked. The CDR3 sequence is CASSWRETTDTQYF.